A single sample gave rise to the 6 T cell receptor beta chains below, sequenced in a study of T-cell reconstitution after alpha-beta-depleted transplantation in children. This sample's TCRbeta library carried unique molecular identifier barcodes. TCRdb reanalysed the PCR reads using MiXCR and keeps one entry per CDR3 protein. The sample records about 240,000 distinct CDR3 sequences, more than 10% being singletons. The sequencing used PBMCs from the stem cell graft donor, collected from the stem cell graft. The receptor source for this set is a human donor who donated a stem cell graft to a child with acute lymphoblastic leukemia.

The chain joins TRBV29-1 to TRBJ2-4, with D perhaps TRBD1 or TRBD2 (5 bases each). Germline lookup yields CDR1 SQVTM and CDR2 ANQGSEA. V lost 0 bases and J lost 13, with 19 bases in between. There are 14 residues in the CDR3. The CDR3 reads CSVEEGLAKNRQYF. DNA for the CDR3: TGCAGCGTTGAAGAGGGGCTAGCCAAAAACAGGCAGTACTTC.

The rearrangement links TRBV4-1 to TRBJ2-1; D may correspond to TRBD1 or TRBD2 (5 bases each). CDR1 is MGHRA and CDR2 is YSYEKL in the germline V gene. V lost 4 bases and J 7 bases, leaving 20 bases between the germline ends. This CDR3 comprises 16 residues. In DNA, the CDR3 is TGCGCCAGCAGCCTTGGACTCCGAGGGGCCCTAAATGAGCAGTTCTTC. Translation: CASSLGLRGALNEQFF.

This clonotype has more than one count but fewer than ten. The rearrangement joins TRBV6-2 or TRBV6-3 to TRBJ1-1; a weak D match, TRBD1 (5 bases). V was trimmed by 5 bases and J by 0 bases, leaving 10 bases between them. The CDR3 is 14 amino acids. In germline, CDR1 is MNHEY, CDR2 SVGEGT. The CDR3 DNA reads TGTGCCAGCAGTACGGGACTGATGAACACTGAAGCTTTCTTT. Its translation is CASSTGLMNTEAFF.

The V and J genes are TRBV30 and TRBJ2-1; D possibly matches TRBD1 or TRBD2 (7 bases each). V was trimmed by 2 bases and J by 7 bases, leaving 12 bases between them. The CDR3 consists of 13 residues. Per germline, CDR1 GTSNPN and CDR2 SVGIG (reference sequence). The CDR3 DNA is TGTGCCTGGAGTAGGGGGCGGGGGAATGAGCAGTTCTTC. Its translation is CAWSRGRGNEQFF.

This clonotype has a count of ten or more. The rearrangement links TRBV19 to TRBJ2-1; D perhaps matches TRBD2 (6 bases). The length of the CDR3 is 13 residues. Germline CDR1 reads LNHDA; CDR2 reads SQIVND (reference sequence). Between the trimmed V and J ends, which lost 10 bases and 4 bases, there was a span of 14 bases. The CDR3 sequence is CATGGGSYNEQFF. The DNA of the CDR3 is TGTGCCACCGGGGGTGGGTCGTACAATGAGCAGTTCTTC.

This clonotype appeared many times. The genes are TRBV6-2 or TRBV6-3 and TRBJ2-5; the D call may be TRBD1 or TRBD2 (5 bases each). V lost 3 bases and J lost 5, with 13 bases in between. In germline, CDR1 is MNHEY, CDR2 SVGEGT. The CDR3 extends over 14 amino acids. For the CDR3, the DNA is TGTGCCAGCAGTTATGGACCAGGGACGGAGACCCAGTACTTC. Amino acids: CASSYGPGTETQYF.